Included here is one T cell receptor beta chain sequence, with context. Its target is not known. These data originate in a study of regulatory T cells in long-lasting Graves disease. Study findings and constraints: Persistent patients had more shared public clonotypes (under 3,000) than new patients (about 880). TRBV28, TRBJ1-2 and TRBJ2-5 were favored in persistent disease.

V was clipped by 4 bases and J by 1 base, with 17 bases between them. Germline V gene sequence: CDR1 MNHEY, CDR2 SVGAGI. The CDR3 is 16 residues long. CDR3 regions were amplified by Arm-PCR using iRepertoire HTBI primers to build TCR beta libraries. TCRdb re-derived calls from the multiplex PCR reads in MiXCR, one entry per CDR3 protein. The sample holds about 310,000 distinct CDR3 sequences, around a fifth seen once. The sample's time point: persistent/refractory GD, antithyroid drugs over 5 years with positive TRAb. Generation of the TCR library employed RNA extracted from PBMCs. Graves' disease diagnosis relied on American Thyroid Association guidelines. An endocrinology unit in Xi'an, China, supplied the patients.

The clonotype was recovered from a female donor with Graves disease. Sequencing used peripheral blood mononuclear cells (PBMCs), obtained when the disease was refractory, from a patient treated with antithyroid drugs. The V gene is TRBV6-5, the J gene TRBJ2-7; tentative D call: TRBD2 (6 bases). CDR3 protein: CASSLEGKGESYEQYF. CDR3 nucleotides: TGTGCCAGCAGTTTGGAGGGGAAAGGGGAGTCCTACGAGCAGTACTTC.